A selection of T cell receptor beta chains follows, all from one sample in a study of early T cells in non-severe SARS-CoV-2 infection. TCRdb redid the calling of the 5' RACE reads with MiXCR, one entry per CDR3 protein. The table shows tens of thousands of distinct CDR3 sequences, with about 8.4% occurring only once. Sequencing input: whole blood. The source of these receptors is an adult who was a healthcare worker with PCR-confirmed SARS-CoV-2 infection or an uninfected control (not recorded which). CDR3s include the opening cysteine and the closing phenylalanine or tryptophan. D genes are given only for firm matches. Clone size is stated in some rows and not others, as once, few, many or a class when expanded.

J: TRBJ2-7; size: .; D: TRBD1; V: TRBV20-1; DNA: TGCAGTGCTAGAGATTACGGGACAGGGGCGTTTGGGGAGCAGTACTTC; CDR3: CSARDYGTGAFGEQYF
J: TRBJ1-1; size: many; D: TRBD1; V: TRBV18; DNA: TGTGCCAGCTCGCGACAGGGGATGAACACTGAAGCTTTCTTT; CDR3: CASSRQGMNTEAFF
J: TRBJ1-2; size: few; D: .; V: TRBV7-2; DNA: TGTGCCAGCAGCCCCCAGACTCAAAACTATGGCTACACCTTC; CDR3: CASSPQTQNYGYTF
J: TRBJ2-3; size: many; D: .; V: TRBV28; DNA: TGTGCCAGTGTACACTGGGACAAAAACACAGATACGCAGTATTTT; CDR3: CASVHWDKNTDTQYF
J: TRBJ2-2; size: many; D: .; V: TRBV7-9; DNA: TGTGCCAGCAGCTCTCGGGACCAACCGAACACCGGGGAGCTGTTTTTT; CDR3: CASSSRDQPNTGELFF
J: TRBJ1-3; size: few; D: .; V: TRBV27; DNA: TGTGCCAGCAGTTTCGCCGCCGGAGAAAACACCATATATTTT; CDR3: CASSFAAGENTIYF
J: TRBJ2-4; size: many; D: .; V: TRBV28; DNA: TGTGCCAGCAGTTTAGGTCAGCCTGGGGCCAAAAACATTCAGTACTTC; CDR3: CASSLGQPGAKNIQYF
J: TRBJ2-1; size: many; D: TRBD2; V: TRBV28; DNA: TGTGCCAGCAGTTCCCCTGGACTAGCGGGGGGGTACAATGAGCAGTTCTTC; CDR3: CASSSPGLAGGYNEQFF
J: TRBJ1-6; size: .; D: .; V: TRBV7-9; DNA: .; CDR3: CASTSGGSQNSPLHF
J: TRBJ1-5; size: few; D: .; V: TRBV20-1; DNA: TGCAGTGCTAGAATTGGCAGTTTGAATGATCAGCCCCAGCATTTT; CDR3: CSARIGSLNDQPQHF
J: TRBJ2-5; size: many; D: TRBD2; V: TRBV2; DNA: TGTGCCAGCGGGAACCTACTGGGACTAGCGGGAGTCAGTTGGCAAGAGACCCAGTACTTC; CDR3: CASGNLLGLAGVSWQETQYF
J: TRBJ2-1; size: .; D: .; V: TRBV28; DNA: TGTGCCAGCAGTCTGCAGGGGGAGGGCTACAATGAGCAGTTCTTC; CDR3: CASSLQGEGYNEQFF
J: TRBJ2-7; size: few; D: .; V: TRBV18; DNA: TGTGCCAGCTCACCCGCGACAGGTCCCTACGAGCAGTACTTC; CDR3: CASSPATGPYEQYF
J: TRBJ1-1; size: many; D: .; V: TRBV20-1; DNA: TGCAGTGCTCCATCTACTGAAGCTTTCTTT; CDR3: CSAPSTEAFF
J: TRBJ2-5; size: many; D: .; V: TRBV2; DNA: TGTGCCAGCATGCTCACTGGGGAGACCCAGTACTTC; CDR3: CASMLTGETQYF
J: TRBJ1-4; size: few; D: TRBD1; V: TRBV19; DNA: TGTGCCAGTAGAAACAGGGGTGCAACTAATGAAAAACTGTTTTTT; CDR3: CASRNRGATNEKLFF
J: TRBJ1-1; size: many; D: TRBD1; V: TRBV12-3/TRBV12-4; DNA: TGTGCCATCACAGACAGGGGGACGGTCACTGAAGCTTTCTTT; CDR3: CAITDRGTVTEAFF
J: TRBJ2-1; size: few; D: .; V: TRBV7-9; DNA: TGTGCCAGCAGCTGGGAAAGCACCTACAATGAGCAGTTCTTC; CDR3: CASSWESTYNEQFF
J: TRBJ2-5; size: .; D: TRBD2; V: TRBV7-9; DNA: TGTGCCGGCAGCCCTGGGACTAGCGGGGGCCAAGAGACCCAGTACTTC; CDR3: CAGSPGTSGGQETQYF
J: TRBJ2-2; size: many; D: .; V: TRBV14; DNA: TGTGCCAGCAGCCAAGCAGGGGTGATATTGACCGGGGAGCTGTTTTTT; CDR3: CASSQAGVILTGELFF
J: TRBJ2-4; size: few; D: .; V: TRBV21-1; DNA: TGTGCCAGCAGCAAAGTAGGTGGGAGGCTAGCCAAAAACATTCAGTACTTC; CDR3: CASSKVGGRLAKNIQYF
J: TRBJ2-7; size: few; D: .; V: TRBV28; DNA: TGTGCCAGCAGTTACCGGGGGATATCGAGGGAGCAGTACTTC; CDR3: CASSYRGISREQYF
J: TRBJ2-2; size: many; D: TRBD2; V: TRBV4-2; DNA: TGTGCCAGCAGCCTGCTAGCGGTTAACACCGGGGAGCTGTTTTTT; CDR3: CASSLLAVNTGELFF
J: TRBJ2-6; size: many; D: .; V: TRBV6-7; DNA: TGTGCCAGCAGTTACTCGAGAGTAAGCAGACCCTTCTCTGGGGCCAACGTCCTGACTTTC; CDR3: CASSYSRVSRPFSGANVLTF
J: TRBJ2-7; size: many; D: .; V: TRBV29-1; DNA: TGCAGCGTTGGTAAGGACAGCTACGAGCAGTACTTC; CDR3: CSVGKDSYEQYF
J: TRBJ2-7; size: .; D: TRBD2; V: TRBV12-3/TRBV12-4; DNA: TGTGCCAGCAGCCGCGGACTAGGAGGCTACGAGCAGTACTTC; CDR3: CASSRGLGGYEQYF